Below are 25 T cell receptor beta chains sequenced from a single sample in a study of cytomegalovirus exposure and HLA in healthy donors. Sequenced by immunoSEQ multiplex PCR; TCRdb stores in-frame clones only, minus some. The sample yields about 170,000 clones, 96% seen once. Material for sequencing was PBMCs. The receptors here all came from a woman between 18 and 30 years old in good health and CMV-seronegative.

The chain combines TRBV28 with TRBJ1-6; 9 positions agree with TRBD1. CDR1 MDHEN and CDR2 SYDVKM come from the germline V gene. This CDR3 is 16 amino acids long. V lost 5 bases to trimming and J lost 10 bases; unmatched junction nucleotides: 12. CDR3 nucleotides: TGTGCCAGCAGTGAAGCCGGAGATACAGGGGGCTCACCCCTCCACTTT. Translated, it gives CASSEAGDTGGSPLHF.

The J gene is TRBJ2-3, the V gene TRBV5-1, with 7 bases matching TRBD2. Germline CDR1 SGHRS, CDR2 YFSETQ. This CDR3 has 18 amino acids. With 0 bases clipped from V and 4 bases from J, the junction kept 14 bases outside the gene matches. The CDR3 protein is CASSLGNERLAGPDTQYF. In nucleotides, the CDR3 is TGCGCCAGCAGCTTGGGCAACGAAAGACTAGCTGGGCCAGATACGCAGTATTTT.

The chain recombines TRBV4-3 with TRBJ1-1; D uncertain. The germline V gene encodes CDR1 LGHNA and CDR2 YSLEER. V was clipped by 1 base and J by 4 bases, with 13 bases between them. The CDR3 is 15 residues long. CDR3 sequence (DNA): TGCGCCAGCAGCCAAGTGTTAGGCCAGGCCACTGAAGCTTTCTTT. Its protein is CASSQVLGQATEAFF.

The chain recombines TRBV19 with TRBJ1-3, with D perhaps matching TRBD1 (6 bases). V was clipped by 10 bases and J by 4 bases, with 20 bases between them. Germline values: CDR1 LNHDA, CDR2 SQIVND (reference sequence). The CDR3 extends over 15 amino acids. CDR3 sequence reads: CATKWGRGDGNTIYF. The CDR3 nucleotides read TGTGCCACCAAATGGGGCAGGGGAGACGGAAACACCATATATTTT.

This chain uses TRBV18 with TRBJ2-3, with 10 bases aligning to TRBD2. Germline CDR1 and CDR2: KGHSH and LQKENI. The CDR3 sequence is 15 residues long. Germline trimming cut 6 bases from V and 3 bases from J; bases unmatched to any gene: 6. The CDR3, as DNA: TGTGCCAGCTCCCCTAGCGGGGGTCAGACAGATACGCAGTATTTT. As protein: CASSPSGGQTDTQYF. Drawing the rest from reference TRBV18 and TRBJ2-3, the complete variable domain is NAGVMQNPRHLVRRRGQEARLRCSPMKGHSHVYWYRQLPEEGLKFMVYLQKENIIDESGMPKERFSAEFPKEGPSILRIQQVVRGDSAAYFCASSPSGGQTDTQYFGPGTRLTVL.

The chain couples TRBV6-6 to TRBJ2-3; D possibly corresponds to TRBD1 (6 bases). V was cut by 0 bases and J by 6 bases, with 13 bases left in between. The CDR3 has 15 residues. Looked up from germline, CDR1 is MNHNY and CDR2 is SVGAGI (reference sequence). The CDR3 sequence: CASSYSGQGYDTQYF. The CDR3 DNA reads TGTGCCAGCAGTTACTCGGGGCAGGGGTACGATACGCAGTATTTT.

This chain uses TRBV30 with TRBJ2-2, with D unresolved. This CDR3 is 13 amino acids long. V dropped 2 bases and J dropped 3 bases, with 7 bases sitting between them. Germline CDR1 is GTSNPN and CDR2 is SVGIG (reference sequence). The CDR3, as DNA: TGTGCCTGGAGTAAACAATACACCGGGGAGCTGTTTTTT. It codes for CAWSKQYTGELFF.

The rearrangement joins TRBV5-1 to TRBJ2-2, with 16 bases identical to TRBD2. This CDR3 comprises 18 residues. Germline trimming cut 5 bases from V and 5 bases from J; bases unmatched to any gene: 9. The germline V gene has CDR1 SGHRS and CDR2 YFSETQ. This CDR3 reads CASSSGLAGGPWTGELFF. CDR3 nucleotide sequence: TGCGCCAGCAGTTCGGGACTAGCGGGGGGGCCTTGGACCGGGGAGCTGTTTTTT.

This clone was detected once. The chain is built from TRBV9 and TRBJ2-1, with TRBD2 identical over 7 bases. This CDR3 has 15 amino acids. Germline-derived CDR1 and CDR2 are SGDLS and YYNGEE. J lost 4 bases, V lost 4 bases, and 8 bases had no gene match. CDR3 protein: CASSNRDYLYNEQFF. CDR3 nucleotide sequence: TGTGCCAGCAGCAACCGGGACTACCTTTACAATGAGCAGTTCTTC. Full variable domain (missing parts from reference TRBV9 and TRBJ2-1): DSGVTQTPKHLITATGQRVTLRCSPRSGDLSVYWYQQSLDQGLQFLIQYYNGEERAKGNILERFSAQQFPDLHSELNLSSLELGDSALYFCASSNRDYLYNEQFFGPGTRLTVL.

V usage is TRBV5-1 and J usage is TRBJ1-2; possible D gene TRBD1, 6 bases. V lost 3 bases to trimming and J lost 8 bases, with 14 bases between them. Germline V lookup: CDR1 SGHRS, CDR2 YFSETQ. This CDR3 comprises 13 residues. The CDR3 sequence: CASSSAAGAGYTF. The CDR3 region has the DNA TGCGCCAGCAGCTCGGCGGCAGGGGCGGGCTACACCTTC.

J is TRBJ1-5 and V is TRBV6-1; no clear D gene. Germline V gene data show CDR1 as MNHNS and CDR2 as SASEGT. Trimming pared 6 bases from V and 2 bases from J, leaving 11 bases between. The CDR3 totals 14 residues. Here the CDR3 DNA reads TGTGCCAGCAGGGAATACATGGGCAATCAGCCCCAGCATTTT. Translated, it gives CASREYMGNQPQHF.

The genes are TRBV4-2 and TRBJ1-1, with 9 bases matching TRBD1. The V segment lost 6 bases and the J segment 4 bases; nucleotides outside the gene matches: 12. Germline CDR1 LGHNA, CDR2 YNFKEQ. This CDR3 is 16 amino acids long. In DNA, the CDR3 is TGTGCCAGCAGTCCCACCGCCGGGACAGGGAGCACTGAAGCTTTCTTT. Protein product: CASSPTAGTGSTEAFF.

The chain carries TRBV19 and TRBJ1-6; possible D gene TRBD1, 5 bases. CDR3 size: 15 residues. V shed 1 base and J shed 6 bases, with 10 bases lying between them. The germline V gene has CDR1 LNHDA and CDR2 SQIVND (reference sequence). In DNA form, the CDR3 reads TGTGCCAGTAGTATAGGTGGAGGGGTTAATTCACCCCTCCACTTT. It is translated as CASSIGGGVNSPLHF.

This chain connects TRBV2 to TRBJ2-7; D gene uncertain. The V end was cut by 3 bases, the J end by 2 bases, with 8 bases between. Germline CDR1 and CDR2: SNHLY and FYNNEI. The CDR3 totals 13 residues. CDR3 loop: CASSEVTPYEQYF. CDR3 bases: TGTGCCAGCAGTGAGGTTACTCCCTACGAGCAGTACTTC.

The chain joins TRBV10-3 to TRBJ2-7, with D possibly matching TRBD2 (6 bases). The CDR3 totals 14 residues. Trimming left V 5 bases short and J 2 bases short, with 13 bases between. The germline CDR1 and CDR2 sequences are ENHRY and SYGVKD. The CDR3 nucleotides read TGTGCCATCAGTATCGGGACTCCTACCTACGAGCAGTACTTC. This sequence encodes CAISIGTPTYEQYF.

The genes are TRBV7-9 and TRBJ1-2, with D perhaps TRBD1 (6 bases). CDR1 is SEHNR, CDR2 FQNEAQ, per germline (reference sequence). V was trimmed by 4 bases and J by 1 base, leaving 16 bases between them. The CDR3 is 16 residues long. CDR3 DNA sequence: TGTGCCAGCAGCTATGAAGACAGGAGAGTTAACTATGGCTACACCTTC. Protein product: CASSYEDRRVNYGYTF.

This clone was detected once. V is TRBV30 and J is TRBJ1-4; tentatively, D is TRBD1 (5 bases). This CDR3 has 11 residues. Germline V gene sequence: CDR1 GTSNPN, CDR2 SVGIG (reference sequence). The V end lost 5 bases, the J end lost 8 bases, and 9 bases lay between the germline ends. The chain's CDR3 is CAWGRGEKLFF. DNA of the CDR3: TGTGCCTGGGGGAGGGGAGAAAAACTGTTTTTT. Variable domain in full (rest from reference TRBV30 and TRBJ1-4): SQTIHQWPATLVQPVGSPLSLECTVEGTSNPNLYWYRQAAGRGLQLLFYSVGIGQISSEVPQNLSASRPQDRQFILSSKKLLLSDSGFYLCAWGRGEKLFFGSGTQLSVL.

The chain employs TRBV5-6 and TRBJ1-2, with 8 bases lining up with TRBD1. Germline V gene data show CDR1 as SGHDT and CDR2 as YYEEEE. Germline trimming cut 3 bases from V and 5 bases from J; bases unmatched to any gene: 9. The CDR3 spans 15 residues. The CDR3 region has the DNA TGTGCCAGCAGCTACTCAGGGGGCGGCTATTATGGCTACACCTTC. Amino acids: CASSYSGGGYYGYTF. Variable domain in full (rest from reference TRBV5-6 and TRBJ1-2): DAGVTQSPTHLIKTRGQQVTLRCSPKSGHDTVSWYQQALGQGPQFIFQYYEEEERQRGNFPDRFSGHQFPNYSSELNVNALLLGDSALYLCASSYSGGGYYGYTFGSGTRLTVV.

The chain has TRBV4-3 and TRBJ2-1; 9 positions agree with TRBD2. CDR1 and CDR2 from the germline V gene are LGHNA and YSLEER. This CDR3 has 15 amino acids. Trimming removed 5 bases from V and 8 bases from J; junction bases left unmatched: 10. As DNA, the CDR3 is TGCGCCAGCAGCTCCGGCCTAGCGGGGTTGGATGAGCAGTTCTTC. Translating it yields CASSSGLAGLDEQFF.

This clone was detected only once. The V call is TRBV5-1, the J call TRBJ1-6; TRBD1 matches 8 bases. V lost 4 bases and J lost 6; bases outside the gene matches: 3. Germline CDR1 reads SGHRS; CDR2 reads YFSETQ. CDR3 length: 14 residues. CDR3 residues: CASSQGQGNSPLHF. The CDR3 DNA sequence: TGCGCCAGCAGCCAAGGACAGGGTAATTCACCCCTCCACTTT.

This clone has only a few counts. This rearrangement joins TRBV7-2 to TRBJ2-2; 9 nucleotides align to TRBD1. The CDR3 loop spans 15 amino acids. Germline V gives CDR1 SGHTA, CDR2 FQGNSA. Germline trimming cut 5 bases from V and 6 bases from J; bases unmatched to any gene: 7. CDR3 protein: CASSPTGGAAGELFF. The CDR3 DNA sequence: TGTGCCAGCAGCCCAACAGGGGGCGCCGCCGGGGAGCTGTTTTTT.

The CDR3 DNA reads as TGTGCCAGCAGCGTGGGACAGGGCTACACCTTC. Translating it yields CASSVGQGYTF. The chain is built from TRBV7-9 and TRBJ1-2, with 7 bases identical to TRBD1. The CDR3 sequence is 11 residues long. Losses at the gene ends were 5 bases for V and 8 bases for J; bases not matched to a gene: 2. Looked up from germline, CDR1 is SEHNR and CDR2 is FQNEAQ (reference sequence).

The chain combines TRBV18 with TRBJ2-5; TRBD1 might be the D (5 bases). V lost 2 bases, J lost 3 bases, and 7 bases lay in between. In germline, CDR1 is KGHSH, CDR2 LQKENI. CDR3 length: 13 amino acids. CDR3 nucleotides: TGTGCCAGCTCACCAAAAGGGGAAGAGACCCAGTACTTC. Translating it yields CASSPKGEETQYF. The full variable domain, with the rest looked up from reference TRBV18 and TRBJ2-5, is NAGVMQNPRHLVRRRGQEARLRCSPMKGHSHVYWYRQLPEEGLKFMVYLQKENIIDESGMPKERFSAEFPKEGPSILRIQQVVRGDSAAYFCASSPKGEETQYFGPGTRLLVL.

This sequence joins TRBV4-3 and TRBJ2-3; D remains unclear. The germline V and J ends were trimmed by 0 bases and 6 bases, with 13 bases remaining between them. CDR3 length equals 15 residues. Germline CDR1 is LGHNA and CDR2 is YSLEER. The chain's CDR3 is CASSQDPAGADTQYF. In nucleotides, the CDR3 is TGCGCCAGCAGCCAAGATCCCGCAGGCGCGGATACGCAGTATTTT.

The chain employs TRBV11-2 and TRBJ2-2, with TRBD2 identical over 7 bases. V trimming: 5 bases; J trimming: 5 bases; junction bases outside the gene matches: 11. This CDR3 region has 16 residues. Per germline, CDR1 SGHAT and CDR2 FQNNGV. CDR3 protein: CASSTPMRGKTGELFF. The DNA of the CDR3 is TGTGCCAGCAGCACCCCTATGCGGGGGAAGACCGGGGAGCTGTTTTTT.